Presented here are 11 T cell receptor beta chains from one specimen sequenced in a study of T cells in women clearing cervical HPV infection. Method: immunoSEQ multiplex PCR; TCRdb's copy keeps in-frame clones and lacks some. The sample data list under 20,000 clones. The sequenced sample consisted of blood buffy coat. Source of these receptors: a woman between 18 and 70 years old with a cervical HPV16 infection that either progressed to CIN3+ or cleared (not recorded which).

A word on this clone: The read halts 3 residues ahead of the CDR3 end, with the missing end drawn from the germline J gene. This chain links TRBV7-8 with TRBJ2-7, with 9 bases aligning to TRBD2. The germline CDR1 and CDR2 sequences are SGHVS and FQNEAQ. CDR3 length: 16 amino acids. J was trimmed by 2 bases and V by 0 bases; bases with no gene match: 5. CDR3 amino acids: CASSLAWGGGAYEQYF. The CDR3 DNA, read in part, is TGTGCCAGCAGCTTAGCGTGGGGCGGGGGGGCCTACGAG. Supplemented by reference TRBV7-8 and TRBJ2-7, the full variable domain reads GAGVSQSPRYKVAKRGQDVALRCDPISGHVSLFWYQQALGQGPEFLTYFQNEAQLDKSGLPSDRFFAERPEGSVSTLKIQRTQQEDSAVYLCASSLAWGGGAYEQYFGPGTRLTVT.

About this clone: The junction differs from germline at one of its ends, possibly a read error. The CDR3 is cut off 3 residues early in the read; its end comes from the germline J gene. This chain links TRBV4-2 with TRBJ2-3; TRBD2 matches at 7 bases. Germline CDR1 reads LGHNA; CDR2 reads YNFKEQ. This CDR3 is 15 amino acids long. The part of the CDR3 DNA that was read is TGCGCCAGCAGCCGACAACTAGCGATCGCAGATACG. Encoded protein: CASSRQLAIADT. The whole CDR3 sequence reads CASSRQLAIADTQYF.

Note on this clone: From the germline J gene comes the end of the CDR3, since the read stops 3 residues before it. The chain is built from TRBV18 and TRBJ2-7; a weak D match, TRBD2 (6 bases). V lost 3 bases to trimming and J lost 1 base, with 19 bases between them. The germline V gene has CDR1 KGHSH and CDR2 LQKENI. The CDR3 totals 17 residues. The CDR3 protein is CASSPPSAGGGSYEQYF. The sequenced CDR3 bases are TGTGCCAGCTCACCGCCCTCAGCCGGGGGTGGGTCCTACGAG. The full variable domain, rest sourced from reference TRBV18 and TRBJ2-7, is NAGVMQNPRHLVRRRGQEARLRCSPMKGHSHVYWYRQLPEEGLKFMVYLQKENIIDESGMPKERFSAEFPKEGPSILRIQQVVRGDSAAYFCASSPPSAGGGSYEQYFGPGTRLTVT.

Remarks on this clone: The read terminates 3 residues ahead of where the CDR3 ends, so the germline J gene completes it. This chain joins TRBV9 and TRBJ2-1; no clear D. This CDR3 comprises 14 residues. V was trimmed by 0 bases and J by 4 bases, leaving 8 bases between them. Per germline, CDR1 SGDLS and CDR2 YYNGEE. Here the CDR3 reads CASSVDEAYNEQFF. CDR3 DNA, as far as it was read: TGTGCCAGCAGCGTAGATGAGGCATACAATGAG.

As regards this clone: The CDR3 goes on 3 residues after the read ends, and that part is filled in from the germline J gene. The chain recombines TRBV5-1 with TRBJ1-4, with TRBD1 identical over 7 bases. The J segment lost 0 bases and the V segment lost 5 bases, leaving 10 bases of the junction unmatched. The CDR3 contains 17 residues. The V gene's germline CDR1 is SGHRS and CDR2 YFSETQ. Here the CDR3 reads CASRTGTVVATNEKLFF. CDR3 DNA (partial): TGCGCCAGCAGGACCGGGACAGTAGTTGCAACTAATGAAAAA.

The covered CDR3 bases are TGTGCCAGCAGCCGAGGACAGGGGGGCGGGGAG. It translates to CASSRGQGGGE. The complete CDR3 reads CASSRGQGGGELFF. This chain uses TRBV28 with TRBJ2-2, with 10 bases matching TRBD1. From the germline J gene comes the end of the CDR3, since the read stops 3 residues before it. Germline CDR1 and CDR2: MDHEN and SYDVKM. V shed 6 bases and J 7 bases; nucleotides not matched to a gene: 5. The CDR3 loop spans 14 amino acids.

Of note for this clone: The read ends 3 residues shy of where the CDR3 ends; the end is completed using the germline J gene. This chain uses TRBV19 with TRBJ2-3, with D tentatively TRBD2 (6 bases). CDR1 LNHDA and CDR2 SQIVND come from the germline V gene (reference sequence). The CDR3 is 13 amino acids. V dropped 11 bases and J dropped 0 bases, with 12 bases sitting between them. The sequenced part of the CDR3 DNA is TGTGCCGCCAGCGGGCGGAGCACAGATACG. The encoded protein is CAASGRSTDT. The whole CDR3 reads CAASGRSTDTQYF.

The CDR3 protein is CSAISRGLNEQFF. The sequenced CDR3 bases are TGCAGTGCTATATCAAGGGGACTCAATGAG. The chain joins TRBV20-1 to TRBJ2-1, with D tentatively TRBD2 (6 bases). Coverage ceases 3 residues before the CDR3 finishes, and the germline J gene fills in the end. The germline gives CDR1 DFQATT, CDR2 SNEGSKA (reference sequence). The V end was cut by 4 bases, the J end by 6 bases, with 13 bases between. This CDR3 is 13 amino acids long.

Of note for this clone: Read coverage stops 3 residues before the CDR3 terminus; the germline J gene supplies the remainder. The V gene is TRBV7-2, the J gene TRBJ2-5; D might be TRBD2 (6 bases). V gave up 6 bases and J gave up 2 bases, with 10 bases separating them. The CDR3 loop spans 13 amino acids. Germline CDR1 reads SGHTA; CDR2 reads FQGNSA. The CDR3 DNA, read in part, is TGTGCCAGCAGTTTTAGCGGACAAGAGACC. It codes for CASSFSGQET. The CDR3 as a whole reads CASSFSGQETQYF. Using reference TRBV7-2 and TRBJ2-5 for the parts outside the CDR3, the full variable domain is GAGVSQSPSNKVTEKGKDVELRCDPISGHTALYWYRQSLGQGLEFLIYFQGNSAPDKSGLPSDRFSAERTGGSVSTLTIQRTQQEDSAVYLCASSFSGQETQYFGPGTRLLVL.

On this clone: The read finishes 3 residues shy of the CDR3 end, and the germline J gene is used to complete it. The J gene is TRBJ2-7, the V gene TRBV4-1; D is ambiguous. V was shortened by 0 bases and J by 3 bases, with 12 bases between the two germline ends. Germline V CDR1 and CDR2: MGHRA, YSYEKL. The CDR3 contains 15 residues. The part of the CDR3 DNA that was read is TGCGCCAGCAGCCAAGATCCCTTGGCTTACTACGAG. This encodes CASSQDPLAYYE. The entire CDR3 protein is CASSQDPLAYYEQYF.

As regards this clone: The read terminates 3 residues ahead of where the CDR3 ends, so the germline J gene completes it. This chain links TRBV2 with TRBJ1-6; a possible D gene is TRBD1 (6 bases). V gave up 7 bases and J gave up 1 base, with 11 bases separating them. This CDR3 contains 15 residues. Germline V lookup: CDR1 SNHLY, CDR2 FYNNEI. CDR3 protein: CASTLDRSYNSPLHF. Incomplete CDR3 DNA: TGTGCCAGCACCCTAGACAGGTCCTATAATTCACCC. The variable domain in full, with the rest retrieved from reference TRBV2 and TRBJ1-6, is EPEVTQTPSHQVTQMGQEVILRCVPISNHLYFYWYRQILGQKVEFLVSFYNNEISEKSEIFDDQFSVERPDGSNFTLKIRSTKLEDSAMYFCASTLDRSYNSPLHFGNGTRLTVT.